Below, 8 T cell receptor beta chains from the same sample are listed, as sequenced in a study of cytomegalovirus exposure and HLA in healthy donors (TCRdb year 2017). The library came from the immunoSEQ multiplex PCR assay. The immuneACCESS repertoire file appears here via TCRdb, limited to in-frame rearrangements. These files lack a portion of the clones; in checked studies, under half of the deficit traces to unresolved V genes, and the cause of the others is not known. The sample contains approximately 97,000 clones, about 93% of them found a single time. The leading ten clones occupy approximately 1% of the sample. Input material: PBMCs. All receptors come from a woman younger than 45 in good health and CMV-seropositive.

The chain carries TRBV2 and TRBJ2-2, with D possibly being TRBD2 (6 bases). Deletions cut 6 bases from V and 4 bases from J, with 12 bases between. The CDR3 loop spans 14 amino acids. In germline, CDR1 is SNHLY, CDR2 FYNNEI. CDR3 loop: CASRGRGGTGELFF. DNA for the CDR3: TGTGCCAGCAGGGGACGGGGAGGCACCGGGGAGCTGTTTTTT. The full variable domain, rest sourced from reference TRBV2 and TRBJ2-2, is EPEVTQTPSHQVTQMGQEVILRCVPISNHLYFYWYRQILGQKVEFLVSFYNNEISEKSEIFDDQFSVERPDGSNFTLKIRSTKLEDSAMYFCASRGRGGTGELFFGEGSRLTVL.

The chain couples TRBV28 to TRBJ2-7; the D gene is possibly TRBD1 (6 bases). Trimming took 2 bases from V and 0 from J, leaving 14 bases between them. Germline lookup yields CDR1 MDHEN and CDR2 SYDVKM. The CDR3 has 16 amino acids. Here the CDR3 DNA reads TGTGCCAGCAGTTTAAGGGGGACAACTGCCTCCTACGAGCAGTACTTC. It translates to CASSLRGTTASYEQYF.

J is TRBJ1-2 and V is TRBV28; 7 nucleotides align to TRBD1. Trimming at V came to 6 bases and at J to 8 bases, leaving 15 bases not matched to a gene. Germline V lookup: CDR1 MDHEN, CDR2 SYDVKM. CDR3 length: 15 amino acids. The CDR3 sequence: CASSSEYRGSRGYTF. DNA of the CDR3: TGTGCCAGCAGCTCCGAATACAGGGGCTCGAGGGGCTACACCTTC.

The genes are TRBV29-1 and TRBJ2-1; 14 positions agree with TRBD2. Germline CDR1 SQVTM, CDR2 ANQGSEA. This CDR3 has 14 amino acids. After removal of 4 bases from V and 9 bases from J, the junction contained 5 bases not matched to a gene. The CDR3 spells CSVAGLAGDVEQFF. CDR3 DNA sequence: TGCAGCGTTGCGGGACTAGCGGGAGATGTTGAGCAGTTCTTC.

The chain employs TRBV5-1 and TRBJ1-5, with D possibly being TRBD1 (5 bases). CDR3 length: 14 amino acids. Germline V gene lookup returns CDR1 SGHRS and CDR2 YFSETQ. Deletions cut 4 bases from V and 0 bases from J, with 8 bases between. The chain's CDR3 is CASSETDSNQPQHF. CDR3 nucleotide sequence: TGCGCCAGCAGCGAGACAGATAGCAATCAGCCCCAGCATTTT.

To note about this clone: The junction does not match germline at one end; this may be a read error. In the same sample, other DNA sequences code for this CDR3. The genes are TRBV29-1 and TRBJ2-1; a possible D gene is TRBD2 (6 bases). The germline V gene encodes CDR1 SQVTM and CDR2 ANQGSEA. The CDR3 runs to 15 residues. DNA of the CDR3: TGCAGCGTAGAGGCTAGCGTGAGCTCCTACAATGAGCAATTCTTC. Translating gives CSVEASVSSYNEQFF.

The chain links TRBV10-3 to TRBJ2-7; TRBD2 matches at 10 bases. This CDR3 has 14 amino acids. Germline V gene lookup returns CDR1 ENHRY and CDR2 SYGVKD. Unmatched junction bases numbered 1, after V lost 2 bases and J lost 3 bases. CDR3: CAISETSGNYEQYF. CDR3 bases: TGTGCCATCAGTGAGACTAGCGGGAACTACGAGCAGTACTTC.

This clone showed up just once. The chain is built from TRBV28 and TRBJ1-4; D is unresolved. Germline V gene data show CDR1 as MDHEN and CDR2 as SYDVKM. Trimming shortened V by 6 bases and J by 15 bases, and 17 bases separated the two germline ends. The CDR3 covers 12 residues. CDR3 amino acids: CASSSDPAGVFF. The CDR3 DNA reads as TGTGCCAGCAGCTCGGACCCAGCCGGGGTGTTTTTT.